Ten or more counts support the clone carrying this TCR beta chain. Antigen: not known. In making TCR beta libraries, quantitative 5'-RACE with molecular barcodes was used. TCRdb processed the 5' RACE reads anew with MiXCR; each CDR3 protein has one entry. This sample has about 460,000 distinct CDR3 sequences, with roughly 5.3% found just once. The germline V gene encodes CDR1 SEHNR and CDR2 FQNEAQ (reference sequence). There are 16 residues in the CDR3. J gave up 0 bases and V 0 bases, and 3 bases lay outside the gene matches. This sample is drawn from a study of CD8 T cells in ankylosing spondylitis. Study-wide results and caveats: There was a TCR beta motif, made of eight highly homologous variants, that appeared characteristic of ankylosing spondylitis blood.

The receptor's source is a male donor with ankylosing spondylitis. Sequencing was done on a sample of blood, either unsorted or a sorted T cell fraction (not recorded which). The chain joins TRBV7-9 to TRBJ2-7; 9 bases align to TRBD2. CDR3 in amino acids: CASSLALAGSSYEQYF. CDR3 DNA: TGTGCCAGCAGCTTAGCGCTAGCGGGGAGCTCCTACGAGCAGTACTTC.